This T cell receptor (beta chain) is from a study of blood T cell repertoires in COVID-19. In the study's own analysis: Reference gene primer amplification in the assay estimated nucleated cell counts. Data came from immunoSEQ multiplex PCR; TCRdb stores just in-frame clones and leaves some out. V and J calls and clone size are as listed in that table; D and trimming were resolved from the DNA. The repertoire includes about 240,000 clones, just under 85% of them detected once, and over 7.5% sits in the top ten. The trim removed 0 bases at V and 4 bases at J, leaving 5 bases unmatched. CDR1 and CDR2 (germline): MNHNS, SASEGT. The CDR3 is 15 amino acids.

The chain couples TRBV6-1 to TRBJ1-2, with TRBD1 matching over 7 bases. This receptor was identified in a woman older than 75 with acute or convalescent COVID-19. Sequenced sample: peripheral blood. The CDR3 reads CASSEATTGIYGYTF. The CDR3 DNA follows: TGTGCCAGCAGTGAAGCGACGACAGGGATCTATGGCTACACCTTC.